The entry below gives a single T cell receptor beta chain sequence along with its context. The sample originates from a study of blood T cell repertoires in COVID-19. Study-wide background: T cells, B-cell-depleted T cells, or PBMCs supplied cDNA or gDNA.

Sequencing was performed with immunoSEQ multiplex PCR; in TCRdb, only in-frame clones are kept and a portion is missing. This sample has 400,000 to 500,000 clones, with around nine tenths found just once. The V gene's germline CDR1 is SGHTA and CDR2 FQGNSA. The V gene end was trimmed by 5 bases and the J gene end by 4 bases; junction bases not matched to a gene: 8. This CDR3 is 16 amino acids long. It was within 2 weeks before study entry that exposed participants met a COVID-19 case. J is TRBJ2-1 and V is TRBV7-2; 10 bases are a match to TRBD1. Sequenced material: PBMCs or T cells enriched from blood (not recorded which). The TCR comes from a woman younger than 30 who had been exposed to COVID-19. The CDR3 spells CASSTRDRGGYNEQFF. As DNA, the CDR3 is TGTGCCAGCAGCACCCGGGACAGGGGAGGATACAATGAGCAGTTCTTC.